Following are 25 T cell receptor beta chains from one sample sequenced in a study of beta chain features in type 1 diabetes. Investigators reverse transcribed all isolated RNA, so they sequenced expressed TCRB transcripts. Sequencing used immunoSEQ multiplex PCR; TCRdb keeps in-frame clones, though not all of them. The repertoire includes tens of thousands of clones, roughly 34% of them detected once, and about 0.42% sits in the top ten. The sequenced sample was stem cell memory CD4+ T cells from blood. These TCRs come from a young woman in good health.

This clone has a handful of counts. The same CDR3 arises from other DNA sequences in this sample as well. The chain links TRBV7-2 to TRBJ2-5; TRBD1 matches 8 bases. From germline, CDR1 is SGHTA and CDR2 FQGNSA. The CDR3 loop spans 13 amino acids. The junction had 1 base not matched to a gene; V was cut back by 3 bases and J by 4 bases. The CDR3 sequence: CASSFGQGETQYF. The DNA of the CDR3 is TGTGCCAGCAGCTTCGGACAGGGAGAGACCCAGTACTTC.

This clone showed up many times. V usage is TRBV14 and J usage is TRBJ1-2, with D possibly TRBD1 on 5 matching bases. The CDR3 extends over 13 amino acids. The V gene lost 4 bases and the J gene lost 4 bases, with 10 bases spanning the gap. Germline loops: CDR1 SGHDN, CDR2 FVKESK. The CDR3 DNA follows: TGTGCCAGCAGCCCGGACATCATCTATGGCTACACCTTC. Protein: CASSPDIIYGYTF.

This chain links TRBV7-6 with TRBJ1-6, with 12 bases lining up with TRBD1. CDR1 and CDR2 from the germline V gene are SGHVS and FNYEAQ. The J segment lost 5 bases and the V segment lost 5 bases, leaving 7 bases of the junction unmatched. The CDR3 extends over 17 amino acids. The CDR3, as DNA: TGTGCCAGCAGCAAGGGACAGGGGGCACAACATAATTCACCCCTCCACTTT. Translating gives CASSKGQGAQHNSPLHF. The whole variable domain, filled in from reference TRBV7-6 and TRBJ1-6, reads GAGVSQSPRYKVTKRGQDVALRCDPISGHVSLYWYRQALGQGPEFLTYFNYEAQQDKSGLPNDRFSAERPEGSISTLTIQRTEQRDSAMYRCASSKGQGAQHNSPLHFGNGTRLTVT.

The rearrangement uses TRBV5-4 and TRBJ2-2; TRBD2 matches 10 bases. The V gene end was trimmed by 3 bases and the J gene end by 4 bases; junction bases not matched to a gene: 12. The CDR3 is made up of 18 amino acids. Germline V gene data show CDR1 as SGHNT and CDR2 as YYREEE (reference sequence). CDR3 DNA sequence: TGTGCCAGCAGCTCGAAGGGTGTCCTAGCGGGAGTCACCGGGGAGCTGTTTTTT. Translating it yields CASSSKGVLAGVTGELFF.

V is TRBV7-9 and J is TRBJ1-5; D is possibly TRBD1 (5 bases). V was trimmed by 1 base and J by 1 base, leaving 11 bases between them. Germline CDR1 reads SEHNR; CDR2 reads FQNEAQ (reference sequence). The CDR3 runs to 16 residues. The CDR3 nucleotides read TGTGCCAGCAGCTTAGGGGTGGGGGGGAGCAATCAGCCCCAGCATTTT. Its translation is CASSLGVGGSNQPQHF.

This clone has just a few counts. V and J are TRBV13 and TRBJ1-2; 11 bases are a match to TRBD1. The CDR3 extends over 14 amino acids. Trimming removed 5 bases from V and 7 bases from J; junction bases left unmatched: 6. Looked up from germline, CDR1 is PRHDT and CDR2 is FYEKMQ (reference sequence). The CDR3: CASSQGQGAFGYTF. CDR3 sequence (DNA): TGTGCCAGCAGCCAAGGACAGGGGGCGTTTGGCTACACCTTC.

V gene TRBV30 combines with J gene TRBJ1-3; D call uncertain. Germline CDR1 is GTSNPN and CDR2 is SVGIG (reference sequence). Trimming stripped 1 base from V and 0 bases from J, with 22 bases between. This CDR3 is 19 amino acids long. CDR3 amino acids: CAWSALWWGGSGSGNTIYF. In DNA form, the CDR3 reads TGTGCCTGGAGTGCACTGTGGTGGGGTGGCAGCGGCTCTGGAAACACCATATATTTT. The full variable domain, rest sourced from reference TRBV30 and TRBJ1-3, is SQTIHQWPATLVQPVGSPLSLECTVEGTSNPNLYWYRQAAGRGLQLLFYSVGIGQISSEVPQNLSASRPQDRQFILSSKKLLLSDSGFYLCAWSALWWGGSGSGNTIYFGEGSWLTVV.

This clone appeared a few times. The chain carries TRBV9 and TRBJ1-2, with 10 nucleotides matching TRBD1. V was pared by 4 bases and J by 5 bases, with 11 bases of the junction left unmatched. CDR3 size: 16 residues. Per germline, CDR1 SGDLS and CDR2 YYNGEE. CDR3 nucleotides: TGTGCCAGCAGCCCACGACAGGGGGCACGAGGATATGGCTACACCTTC. Translation: CASSPRQGARGYGYTF.

The V and J genes are TRBV6-5 and TRBJ2-7; 9 bases are a match to TRBD1. Unmatched junction bases numbered 10, after V lost 0 bases and J lost 7 bases. Per the germline V gene, CDR1 is MNHEY and CDR2 is SVGAGI. This CDR3 spans 16 amino acids. As DNA, the CDR3 is TGTGCCAGCAGTTACTCGATCACACAGGGGGCCGGTGAGCAGTACTTC. Protein sequence: CASSYSITQGAGEQYF.

The J gene is TRBJ2-3, the V gene TRBV5-1; no clear D gene. This CDR3 has 14 residues. Germline lookup yields CDR1 SGHRS and CDR2 YFSETQ. Between the trimmed V and J ends, which lost 0 bases and 6 bases, there was a span of 11 bases. The CDR3 reads CASSLGSEADTQYF. CDR3 bases: TGCGCCAGCAGCTTGGGAAGTGAAGCGGATACGCAGTATTTT.

The CDR3 DNA reads as TGCGCCAGCAGCCAAAGCTCCGCAGGGGGCGATGGCTACACCTTC. Protein product: CASSQSSAGGDGYTF. This sequence joins TRBV4-3 and TRBJ1-2, with 8 bases lining up with TRBD1. V gave up 2 bases and J gave up 6 bases; unmatched junction bases: 8. The germline V gene encodes CDR1 LGHNA and CDR2 YSLEER. This CDR3 is built from 15 residues.

This clone was counted only a few times. The rearrangement uses TRBV2 and TRBJ2-5; a possible D gene is TRBD1 (6 bases). Between the trimmed V and J ends, which lost 3 bases and 0 bases, there was a span of 11 bases. CDR1 is SNHLY, CDR2 FYNNEI, per germline. The CDR3 sequence is 15 residues long. In nucleotides, the CDR3 is TGTGCCAGCAGTGACCGGGACACGTACCAAGAGACCCAGTACTTC. Translating it yields CASSDRDTYQETQYF.

This clone has only a few counts. The rearrangement joins TRBV9 to TRBJ2-7, with D unclear. The CDR3 totals 16 residues. The V gene's germline CDR1 is SGDLS and CDR2 YYNGEE. V was clipped by 0 bases and J by 4 bases, with 17 bases between them. CDR3 DNA: TGTGCCAGCAGCGTAGCGCCTTTAGAAAATGATTACGAGCAGTACTTC. Translating gives CASSVAPLENDYEQYF.

CDR3 region: CASSVSGGVSYNEQFF. The CDR3 nucleotides are TGTGCCAGCAGCGTTTCAGGGGGCGTATCCTACAATGAGCAGTTCTTC. The chain carries TRBV9 and TRBJ2-1; 8 bases agree with TRBD1. The CDR3 contains 16 residues. The germline V gene encodes CDR1 SGDLS and CDR2 YYNGEE. V shed 2 bases, J shed 1 base, and the junction held 5 bases outside the gene matches.

V gene TRBV5-4 combines with J gene TRBJ2-1; 10 bases fit TRBD2. Per germline, CDR1 SGHNT and CDR2 YYREEE (reference sequence). V was pared by 0 bases and J by 2 bases, with 11 bases of the junction left unmatched. This CDR3 is built from 19 residues. CDR3 DNA: TGTGCCAGCAGCTTGGCTTTAGCGGGAGGTATTAACCCCTACAATGAGCAGTTCTTC. This encodes CASSLALAGGINPYNEQFF.

The genes are TRBV21-1 and TRBJ2-5; the D call TRBD2 from the table was never checked on the DNA. TRBV21-1 is recorded as a pseudogene. The CDR3 is 14 residues long. DNA for the CDR3: TGTGCCAGCACGGCCGAATCGGGAGGGGAGACCCAGTACTTC. It codes for CASTAESGGETQYF.

This clone was seen a handful of times. The rearrangement joins TRBV9 to TRBJ2-2; 7 nucleotides align to TRBD2. CDR3 size: 14 residues. V was clipped by 0 bases and J by 5 bases; unmatched bases: 1. CDR1 and CDR2 from the germline V gene are SGDLS and YYNGEE. As DNA, the CDR3 is TGTGCCAGCAGCGTAGAGCGGGAAACCGGGGAGCTGTTTTTT. Encoded protein: CASSVERETGELFF.

The CDR3 DNA reads TGTGCCACAGCGTTTAGGACAGTTAAAGCTTTCTTT. Encoded protein: CATAFRTVKAFF. The gene calls are TRBV6-6 and TRBJ1-1, with a tentative D call TRBD1 (6 bases). With 10 bases removed from V and 9 bases from J, the gap between germline ends came to 18 bases. The CDR3 spans 12 residues. Germline values: CDR1 MNHNY, CDR2 SVGAGI (reference sequence).

The chain uses TRBV7-2 and TRBJ2-1; possibly TRBD2 for D (6 bases). Trimming took 8 bases from V and 3 from J, leaving 17 bases between them. Germline CDR1 reads SGHTA; CDR2 reads FQGNSA. This CDR3 region has 15 residues. In DNA form, the CDR3 reads TGTGCCAGCTCCCCAGGACCTAGCGTCTACAATGAGCAGTTCTTC. It codes for CASSPGPSVYNEQFF.

The rearrangement links TRBV2 to TRBJ2-3; D remains ambiguous. The germline CDR1 and CDR2 sequences are SNHLY and FYNNEI. This CDR3 is built from 11 residues. V gave up 8 bases and J gave up 7 bases, with 10 bases separating them. The CDR3: CASYAWYTQYF. The CDR3 DNA reads as TGTGCCAGCTACGCGTGGTATACGCAGTATTTT.

The genes are TRBV19 and TRBJ1-4; D is possibly TRBD1 (5 bases). V was clipped by 5 bases and J by 6 bases, with 16 bases between them. CDR1 and CDR2 from the germline V gene are LNHDA and SQIVND (reference sequence). CDR3 length: 15 residues. The CDR3 is CASSGPGTDDEKLFF. The CDR3 nucleotides are TGTGCCAGTAGTGGCCCCGGGACTGATGATGAAAAACTGTTTTTT.

The chain combines TRBV13 with TRBJ2-1, with a tentative D call TRBD2 (6 bases). This CDR3 has 13 amino acids. V lost 5 bases and J lost 10, with 15 bases in between. CDR1 PRHDT and CDR2 FYEKMQ come from the germline V gene (reference sequence). CDR3 in DNA: TGTGCCAGCAGCCCCGGGGGAGGCGCGGAGCAGTTCTTC. Translating gives CASSPGGGAEQFF.

The V gene is TRBV11-3, the J gene TRBJ2-2, with D uncertain. Germline V gene sequence: CDR1 SGHNT, CDR2 YENEEA. The CDR3 loop spans 13 amino acids. The V gene lost 5 bases and the J gene lost 5 bases, with 9 bases spanning the gap. CDR3 in DNA: TGTGCCAGCAGCCCTACAGAAACCGGGGAGCTGTTTTTT. The encoded protein is CASSPTETGELFF.

The V call is TRBV19, the J call TRBJ2-3; perhaps TRBD2 as D (6 bases). Germline V gene sequence: CDR1 LNHDA, CDR2 SQIVND (reference sequence). Trimming cost V 6 bases and J 2 bases, with 12 bases left between them. This CDR3 has 14 residues. The chain's CDR3 is CASSISGDTDTQYF. The CDR3 nucleotides are TGTGCCAGTAGCATATCGGGGGACACAGATACGCAGTATTTT.

V and J are TRBV7-8 and TRBJ1-1, with D tentatively TRBD1 (5 bases). The CDR3 extends over 13 amino acids. CDR1 and CDR2 from the germline V gene are SGHVS and FQNEAQ. V was shortened by 3 bases and J by 11 bases, with 16 bases between the two germline ends. CDR3 nucleotides: TGTGCCAGCAGCTTGGGAGGATTGGGGACGGCTTTCTTT. It translates to CASSLGGLGTAFF. Together with reference TRBV7-8 and TRBJ1-1, the CDR3 gives the full variable domain: GAGVSQSPRYKVAKRGQDVALRCDPISGHVSLFWYQQALGQGPEFLTYFQNEAQLDKSGLPSDRFFAERPEGSVSTLKIQRTQQEDSAVYLCASSLGGLGTAFFGQGTRLTVV.